These T cell receptor beta chains were read from a single sample in a study of blood T cell repertoires in COVID-19. Assay: immunoSEQ multiplex PCR; the TCRdb copy retains only in-frame clones and omits some. This sample has 110,000 or so clones; roughly 80% occur once, and the top ten carry 1.5% to 1.8%. Sequenced input: peripheral blood. The receptors stem from a man aged 45-65 years with acute or convalescent COVID-19. Each CDR3 is given with its conserved first and last residue. Rows give clone size only sometimes, using once, few, many, or a class for an expanded clone.

few	TRBV24-1	CATSDPSGRGTDGYTF
NA	TRBV19	CASRDPGVGNTIYF
NA	TRBV29-1	CSVEDRDNYGYTF
NA	TRBV5-1	CASSRDMVDYGYTF
NA	TRBV11-1	CASSLGSRGGWNEQFF
once	TRBV6-5	CASSRGQGGEQYF
NA	TRBV5-1	CASRNLAGDYNEQFF
NA	TRBV7-6	CASSLLWGDSGNTIYF
NA	TRBV12-3/TRBV12-4	CASQVQGAPEAFF
NA	TRBV27	CASSLAGGNTEAFF
NA	TRBV6-5	CASRKQGRDTQYF
NA	TRBV14	CASSLDRRTQYF
NA	TRBV3-1/TRBV3-2	CASSHLTDKGYTF
NA	TRBV24-1	CATSDSSGGPWSPYNEQFF
NA	TRBV7-3	CASTRAGPKKEQYF
NA	TRBV9	CASSVDITGTQYF
NA	TRBV18	CASSPYPSGSSYNEQFF
NA	TRBV15	CATSVRVSYEQYF
NA	TRBV7-3	CASGPGLGTEAFF
once	TRBV7-2	CASSSRVNTEAFF
NA	TRBV28	CASSLKYRGSNQPQHF
NA	TRBV5-4	CASRKGEGAITEAFF
NA	TRBV3-1/TRBV3-2	CASSQDSGQGTDTQYF
NA	TRBV6-5	CASSYSAGPNQPQHF
few	TRBV5-1	CASSLGGEGNYGYTF
NA	TRBV7-3	CASSLQGARTEAFF